This TCR beta chain was sequenced in a study of blood T cell repertoires in COVID-19 (dated by TCRdb to the early 2020s). Regarding the research as a whole: Samples covering the acute and convalescent phases of COVID-19 were provided by collaborators in the United States, Italy and Spain. Sample metadata almost always included a de-identified subject ID, COVID-19 status, age in years and sex. A freely available public database, intended as a resource for researchers studying the immune response to SARS-CoV-2, is where the repertoires were released. Where available, HLA class I and class II types were taken from metadata supplied by the sample provider and were not determined by assay-based typing. The material from the prospective study consisted of cDNA or gDNA derived from T cells, B-cell-depleted T cells, or PBMCs. Deeply sampled blood TCRbeta repertoires from subjects exposed to, actively infected with, or recovered from COVID-19 were included in the dataset. Samples were obtained from the ongoing ImmuneRACE study (first 160 participants) and from 1,000 to 1,500 subjects provided by 6 global collaborators. Findings and caveats that apply to the study as a whole: How much clinical and demographic metadata was included differed by source and by participant, and the metadata was provided uncurated.

TCRbeta CDR3 regions were amplified from genomic DNA using the immunoSEQ Assay, a bias-controlled multiplex PCR. As for the original processing: Within the assay, amplification of reference gene primers was used to estimate how many nucleated cells each sample contained. Sequence reads were collapsed and filtered to measure the absolute abundance of every unique TCRbeta CDR3 rearrangement. For each sample, productive Simpson clonality was calculated as the square root of Simpson's diversity index across productive rearrangements. What TCRdb holds here is the immuneACCESS table cut down to in-frame rearrangements. Part of the clones is not present; checked against another copy, under half of the missing clones reflect an unresolved V gene, and the others are unexplained. The V and J calls and clone size come from that table; D and trimming were worked out from the DNA. This sample holds some 140,000 clones; 79% were observed only once. Clones ranked in the top ten supply around 5% of the sample.

In Seattle, one collaborating source enrolled patients while the infection was active and tracked those patients longitudinally over the course of disease. Each collaborating institution followed its own protocols to collect whole blood in K2EDTA tubes. Collaborator samples were shipped for TCRbeta analysis as frozen whole blood, isolated PBMCs, or DNA extracted from either sample type. A word on this clone: This receptor's antigen is unknown. No much larger clone exists at a distance of one base, and base qualities are not known.

Trimming removed 3 bases from V and 0 bases from J; the gene matches leave 6 bases unexplained. The germline V gene supplies CDR1 MNHEY and CDR2 SVGEGT. The CDR3 goes from the cysteine to the phenylalanine over 17 residues. Only CDR3 DNA is held: 51 bases, read in frame from base 1. The TCR originated in a woman between 65 and 79 years old with COVID-19, enrolled during active disease. Sequenced: peripheral blood. This chain joins TRBV6-2 or TRBV6-3 to TRBJ2-1; TRBD2 fits 9 bases in the junction. The CDR3 region reads CASSYVAGGVSYNEQFF. The nucleotide sequence is given as TGTGCCAGCAGTTATGTGGCGGGGGGGGTCTCCTACAATGAGCAGTTCTTC.